This entry lists 8 T cell receptor beta chains sequenced from one sample in a study of identical twins. One entry per CDR3 protein results from TCRdb running MiXCR on the 5' RACE reads. The profile shows roughly 250,000 distinct CDR3 sequences, roughly 7% of them singletons. These sequences were also reported in another study, on yellow fever vaccine responses in identical twins.

Specimen: memory (CD45RO+) T cells sorted from blood. The source of these receptors is a woman under 30 in good health.

This clonotype has ten or more counts. The chain has TRBV12-3 or TRBV12-4 and TRBJ1-1; a weak D match, TRBD1 (6 bases). V lost 7 bases, J lost 5 bases, and 14 bases lay in between. The CDR3 covers 13 residues. The CDR3 region has the DNA TGTGCCAGCATTTGGGGGGGCGGGACTGAAGCTTTCTTT. Protein product: CASIWGGGTEAFF.

The chain is built from TRBV6-1 and TRBJ2-2, with 7 bases fitting TRBD1. V was pared by 7 bases and J by 1 base, with 3 bases of the junction left unmatched. In germline, CDR1 is MNHNS, CDR2 SASEGT. CDR3 length: 14 residues. The chain's CDR3 is CASKRQGNTGELFF. CDR3 coding DNA: TGTGCCAGCAAAAGACAGGGGAACACCGGGGAGCTGTTTTTT.

This clonotype was counted only a few times. The chain joins TRBV25-1 to TRBJ2-5; 11 bases map to TRBD2. Trimming at V came to 1 base and at J to 2 bases, leaving 6 bases not matched to a gene. This CDR3 is 17 amino acids long. Germline loops: CDR1 MGHDK, CDR2 SYGVNS. The CDR3 protein is CASSELGTSGIQETQYF. CDR3 bases: TGTGCCAGCAGTGAATTAGGGACTAGCGGAATTCAAGAGACCCAGTACTTC.

This rearrangement joins TRBV20-1 to TRBJ2-7, with 10 nucleotides matching TRBD2. The germline V gene encodes CDR1 DFQATT and CDR2 SNEGSKA (reference sequence). Germline trimming cut 0 bases from V and 4 bases from J; bases unmatched to any gene: 9. This CDR3 region has 16 residues. The CDR3 loop is CSARDDDSGRRYEQYF. The CDR3 DNA reads as TGCAGTGCTAGAGATGACGATAGCGGGAGGAGGTACGAGCAGTACTTC.

This clonotype has more than one count but fewer than ten. The V and J genes are TRBV5-5 and TRBJ2-5; 8 bases are a match to TRBD1. Trimming at V came to 7 bases and at J to 4 bases, leaving 3 bases not matched to a gene. CDR1 is SGHKS and CDR2 is YYEKEE in the germline V gene (reference sequence). This CDR3 spans 12 amino acids. DNA of the CDR3: TGTGCCAGCGCGACAGGGGTAGAGACCCAGTACTTC. Translation: CASATGVETQYF.

The sample holds a few counts of this clonotype. The chain has TRBV18 and TRBJ2-3; TRBD1 might be the D (5 bases). Germline V gene sequence: CDR1 KGHSH, CDR2 LQKENI. Trimming cost V 5 bases and J 3 bases, with 12 bases left between them. CDR3 size: 14 residues. The DNA of the CDR3 is TGTGCCAGCTCAGAGACAGTGTGGACAGATACGCAGTATTTT. Its translation: CASSETVWTDTQYF.

This clonotype has a handful of counts. The chain combines TRBV24-1 with TRBJ2-5; 10 bases are a match to TRBD1. This CDR3 spans 17 amino acids. CDR1 and CDR2 from the germline V gene are KGHDR and SFDVKD. The V segment lost 0 bases and the J segment 2 bases; nucleotides outside the gene matches: 5. The CDR3 sequence: CATSDLGTGALQETQYF. The CDR3 DNA reads as TGTGCCACCAGTGATTTGGGGACAGGGGCCCTTCAAGAGACCCAGTACTTC.

This clonotype was picked up many times. The chain couples TRBV20-1 to TRBJ1-5; D is undetermined. The CDR3 extends over 14 amino acids. The V end lost 0 bases, the J end lost 2 bases, and 8 bases lay between the germline ends. Germline V lookup: CDR1 DFQATT, CDR2 SNEGSKA (reference sequence). The CDR3 DNA reads as TGCAGTGCTAGAGAGGCGGGAGGCAATCAGCCCCAGCATTTT. This codes for CSAREAGGNQPQHF.